These 30 T cell receptor beta chains share one sample of origin, sequenced in a study of beta chain features in type 1 diabetes. Broader study findings: The study found moderately but significantly shorter TCRB CDR3s in all four CD4+ subsets of Type 1 diabetes patients.

Every isolated RNA sample was fully reverse transcribed, so sequencing captured expressed TCRB transcripts. The repertoire was sequenced with immunoSEQ multiplex PCR; TCRdb's copy has only in-frame clones and lacks some. The sample contains 500,000 to 650,000 clones, 9.5% to 15% of which appear only once. Their specific antigens are unknown. Sequencing input: naive CD4+ T cells from blood. All receptors come from a man aged 25 to 40 with type 1 diabetes.

The chain employs TRBV7-2 and TRBJ2-5; 7 bases align to TRBD1. The CDR3 runs to 12 residues. The V gene end was trimmed by 8 bases and the J gene end by 4 bases; junction bases not matched to a gene: 4. In germline, CDR1 is SGHTA, CDR2 FQGNSA. CDR3 protein: CASRDSGETQYF. The CDR3 DNA follows: TGTGCCAGCCGGGACAGTGGAGAGACCCAGTACTTC.

The chain joins TRBV18 to TRBJ2-7, with D maybe TRBD1 (5 bases). The V end was cut by 0 bases, the J end by 2 bases, with 8 bases between. The CDR3 runs to 14 residues. Germline V CDR1 and CDR2: KGHSH, LQKENI. CDR3 nucleotides: TGTGCCAGCTCACCACCGACAGACCCCTACGAGCAGTACTTC. It translates to CASSPPTDPYEQYF.

This clone was counted a few times. The rearrangement uses TRBV19 and TRBJ1-6, with 8 positions matching TRBD1. CDR3 length: 15 residues. Germline V CDR1 and CDR2: LNHDA, SQIVND (reference sequence). J gave up 7 bases and V 5 bases, and 7 bases lay outside the gene matches. The CDR3 is CASSSRQGTNSPLHF. The CDR3 region has the DNA TGTGCCAGTAGTTCCCGACAGGGGACGAATTCACCCCTCCACTTT.

This clone was picked up a small number of times. V is TRBV27 and J is TRBJ1-6, with unresolved D. Germline CDR1 MNHEY, CDR2 SMNVEV (reference sequence). V gave up 3 bases and J gave up 8 bases, with 8 bases separating them. The CDR3 sequence is 13 residues long. The CDR3 region is CASSFSRDSPLHF. The CDR3 nucleotides are TGTGCCAGCAGTTTTTCCAGAGATTCACCCCTCCACTTT.

This sequence joins TRBV5-1 and TRBJ1-1; TRBD1 agrees at 8 bases. Trimming took 4 bases from V and 6 from J; bases not matched to a gene: 11. The CDR3 spans 15 residues. The germline V gene has CDR1 SGHRS and CDR2 YFSETQ. CDR3 region: CASSHRQGLGAEAFF. CDR3 sequence (DNA): TGCGCCAGCAGCCACAGACAGGGGCTGGGCGCTGAAGCTTTCTTT.

The chain recombines TRBV5-4 with TRBJ2-1, with D possibly TRBD1 on 6 matching bases. CDR1 is SGHNT and CDR2 is YYREEE in the germline V gene (reference sequence). V lost 4 bases, J lost 5 bases, and 19 bases lay in between. The CDR3 sequence is 16 residues long. The CDR3, as DNA: TGTGCCAGCAGCCGCGCTACGGTACAGGGAAACAATGAGCAGTTCTTC. Protein sequence: CASSRATVQGNNEQFF.

The CDR3 bases are TGTGCCAGCAGTCACAGGGGAGATACGCAGTATTTT. Translation: CASSHRGDTQYF. The V gene is TRBV6-5, the J gene TRBJ2-3; 7 positions match TRBD1. The V gene's germline CDR1 is MNHEY and CDR2 SVGAGI. V was clipped by 5 bases and J by 5 bases; unmatched bases: 1. The CDR3 extends over 12 amino acids.

The chain carries TRBV7-3 and TRBJ2-3; D might be TRBD2 (7 bases). Between the trimmed V and J ends, which lost 3 bases and 5 bases, there was a span of 12 bases. CDR3 length: 14 residues. Germline lookup yields CDR1 SGHTA and CDR2 FQGTGA. The CDR3 bases are TGTGCCAGCAGCTTGGCGGGGGCGGGAGATACGCAGTATTTT. It specifies CASSLAGAGDTQYF.

This chain connects TRBV18 to TRBJ2-3; D remains ambiguous. In germline, CDR1 is KGHSH, CDR2 LQKENI. Trimming left V 4 bases short and J 6 bases short, with 11 bases between. The CDR3 has 13 amino acids. Here the CDR3 DNA reads TGTGCCAGCTCACTTTTCGACTTGGATACGCAGTATTTT. Its protein is CASSLFDLDTQYF.

About this clone: Other DNA variants within this sample encode the same CDR3. The J gene is TRBJ2-7, the V gene TRBV18; D is unresolved. Per germline, CDR1 KGHSH and CDR2 LQKENI. V was clipped by 0 bases and J by 4 bases, with 4 bases between them. The CDR3 has 12 residues. The CDR3 here is CASSPPTYEQYF. The CDR3, as DNA: TGTGCCAGCTCACCACCTACGTACGAGCAGTACTTC.

This clone was found a few times. This chain uses TRBV29-1 with TRBJ1-6; D remains unclear. Germline CDR1 is SQVTM and CDR2 is ANQGSEA. This CDR3 has 13 amino acids. Trimming removed 7 bases at V and 7 bases at J, with 14 bases between. The CDR3, as DNA: TGCAGCGCCCGACTGAGCTTAAATTCACCCCTCCACTTT. The encoded protein is CSARLSLNSPLHF.

The chain joins TRBV15 to TRBJ2-3; weak D call: TRBD2 (5 bases). Between the trimmed V and J ends, which lost 3 bases and 2 bases, there was a span of 18 bases. The CDR3 totals 17 residues. CDR1 and CDR2 from the germline V gene are LNHNV and YYDKDF (reference sequence). DNA for the CDR3: TGTGCCACCAGCAGTGAGATGGAGGTCCAGATCACAGATACGCAGTATTTT. Amino acid sequence: CATSSEMEVQITDTQYF.

The CDR3 coding sequence is TGCAGTGCGGCTATCTCCTACGAGCAGTACTTC. It translates to CSAAISYEQYF. The gene calls are TRBV20-1 and TRBJ2-7; D gene unclear. CDR3 size: 11 residues. Germline loops: CDR1 DFQATT, CDR2 SNEGSKA (reference sequence). V gave up 6 bases and J gave up 0 bases, with 6 bases separating them.

The genes are TRBV25-1 and TRBJ2-3; TRBD1 might be the D (5 bases). The V end was cut by 4 bases, the J end by 6 bases, with 14 bases between. The germline V gene encodes CDR1 MGHDK and CDR2 SYGVNS. This CDR3 region has 14 residues. The CDR3 here is CASSAAGRYDTQYF. As DNA, the CDR3 is TGTGCCAGCAGTGCGGCAGGGCGGTACGATACGCAGTATTTT.

This clone has more than one count but fewer than ten. This chain joins TRBV6-5 and TRBJ2-3, with 7 bases that match TRBD2. Germline CDR1 reads MNHEY; CDR2 reads SVGAGI. With V trimmed by 2 bases and J by 7 bases, 9 bases remained unmatched. The CDR3 has 15 residues. The CDR3 DNA is TGTGCCAGCAGTTACGGGGAGCGGGGTTTAAATACGCAGTATTTT. Its protein product is CASSYGERGLNTQYF.

This clone occurred a few times. The V call is TRBV7-9, the J call TRBJ2-3; TRBD1 matches at 10 bases. V shed 0 bases, J shed 6 bases, and the junction held 3 bases outside the gene matches. Per the germline V gene, CDR1 is SEHNR and CDR2 is FQNEAQ (reference sequence). The CDR3 contains 15 residues. This CDR3 is CASSLAGQGRDTQYF. CDR3 bases: TGTGCCAGCAGCTTAGCGGGACAGGGGCGGGATACGCAGTATTTT.

This clone occurred a few times. The chain joins TRBV2 to TRBJ2-3, with a weak D call TRBD1 (6 bases). V lost 6 bases to trimming and J lost 4 bases, with 14 bases between them. This CDR3 is built from 14 residues. CDR1 and CDR2 from the germline V gene are SNHLY and FYNNEI. CDR3 sequence (DNA): TGTGCCAGCAGACCACAGGGAGTAGCAGATACGCAGTATTTT. Encoded protein: CASRPQGVADTQYF.

The chain recombines TRBV7-8 with TRBJ2-2; the D gene could be TRBD1 or TRBD2 (5 bases each). The length of the CDR3 is 14 residues. Germline CDR1 and CDR2: SGHVS and FQNEAQ. The V and J ends lost 5 bases and 0 bases respectively, with 7 bases between them. For the CDR3, the DNA is TGTGCCAGCAGCGGGGGAACGAACACCGGGGAGCTGTTTTTT. This encodes CASSGGTNTGELFF.

This rearrangement joins TRBV5-1 to TRBJ2-2; D may correspond to TRBD1 or TRBD2 (5 bases each). The CDR3 consists of 14 residues. Deletions cut 6 bases from V and 3 bases from J, with 12 bases between. Germline V gene sequence: CDR1 SGHRS, CDR2 YFSETQ. This CDR3 is CASNRGDDTGELFF. In nucleotides, the CDR3 is TGCGCCAGCAACCGGGGCGATGACACCGGGGAGCTGTTTTTT. The whole variable domain, remainder taken from reference TRBV5-1 and TRBJ2-2, is KAGVTQTPRYLIKTRGQQVTLSCSPISGHRSVSWYQQTPGQGLQFLFEYFSETQRNKGNFPGRFSGRQFSNSRSEMNVSTLELGDSALYLCASNRGDDTGELFFGEGSRLTVL.

This clone came up a few times. V is TRBV7-2 and J is TRBJ2-5; no clear D gene. This CDR3 region has 12 residues. Germline values: CDR1 SGHTA, CDR2 FQGNSA. The germline V and J ends were trimmed by 6 bases and 2 bases, with 7 bases remaining between them. The CDR3 region is CASRKAQETQYF. DNA for the CDR3: TGTGCCAGCAGAAAAGCTCAAGAGACCCAGTACTTC.

The CDR3 DNA is TGTGCCAGCAGGAAGGGAGGTTCGGAAGGATACACTGAAGCTTTCTTT. Translation: CASRKGGSEGYTEAFF. V usage is TRBV7-2 and J usage is TRBJ1-1; D unresolved. The V end lost 6 bases, the J end lost 3 bases, and 20 bases lay between the germline ends. The germline V gene encodes CDR1 SGHTA and CDR2 FQGNSA. CDR3 size: 16 residues.

This clone was observed a few times. This chain joins TRBV29-1 and TRBJ1-2, with D possibly being TRBD1 (6 bases). This CDR3 has 13 amino acids. Germline V lookup: CDR1 SQVTM, CDR2 ANQGSEA. With 4 bases removed from V and 8 bases from J, the gap between germline ends came to 17 bases. The CDR3 loop reads CSVVPGAAMGYTF. CDR3 in DNA: TGCAGCGTTGTACCAGGGGCCGCTATGGGCTACACCTTC. The full variable domain, in which reference TRBV29-1 and TRBJ1-2 provide the parts outside the CDR3, is SAVISQKPSRDICQRGTSLTIQCQVDSQVTMMFWYRQQPGQSLTLIATANQGSEATYESGFVIDKFPISRPNLTFSTLTVSNMSPEDSSIYLCSVVPGAAMGYTFGSGTRLTVV.

The chain has TRBV4-2 and TRBJ1-1; no firm D call. The germline gives CDR1 LGHNA, CDR2 YNFKEQ. The ends were cut back, 5 bases at V and 1 base at J, with 11 bases in the middle. The CDR3 covers 14 residues. The DNA of the CDR3 is TGTGCCAGCAGCGATGGACGGACGAACACTGAAGCTTTCTTT. Encoded protein: CASSDGRTNTEAFF.

The chain couples TRBV11-3 to TRBJ1-2; TRBD1 matches 11 bases. The CDR3 sequence is 15 residues long. CDR1 and CDR2 (germline): SGHNT, YENEEA. V dropped 5 bases and J dropped 6; count of bases not matched to a gene: 8. CDR3 nucleotide sequence: TGTGCCAGCAGCCCTGGGACAGGGGGGACGGATGGCTACACCTTC. Protein sequence: CASSPGTGGTDGYTF.

In its sample, this clone was seen a few times. The chain is built from TRBV7-2 and TRBJ2-7, with a possible D match to TRBD2 (6 bases). V was clipped by 5 bases and J by 5 bases, with 16 bases between them. The CDR3 is 14 amino acids. CDR1 is SGHTA and CDR2 is FQGNSA in the germline V gene. Here the CDR3 reads CASSMRPGGDEQYF. Written as DNA, the CDR3 is TGTGCCAGCAGCATGAGACCGGGCGGGGACGAGCAGTACTTC.

The chain carries TRBV10-3 and TRBJ2-1; 11 bases fit TRBD2. J gave up 9 bases and V 3 bases, and 7 bases lay outside the gene matches. Germline CDR1 reads ENHRY; CDR2 reads SYGVKD. The CDR3 is 15 amino acids. CDR3: CAISESLAGGGEQFF. Here the CDR3 DNA reads TGTGCCATCAGTGAAAGCCTAGCGGGGGGAGGTGAGCAGTTCTTC.

This clone was counted between two and nine times. The chain employs TRBV25-1 and TRBJ2-5; D gene unclear. Germline V gene lookup returns CDR1 MGHDK and CDR2 SYGVNS. The CDR3 spans 9 residues. V was clipped by 8 bases and J by 4 bases, with 2 bases between them. The CDR3 reads CASGETQYF. As DNA, the CDR3 is TGTGCCAGCGGAGAGACCCAGTACTTC.

This chain's CDR3 is CASSLVPRGSYNEQFF. CDR3 nucleotide sequence: TGTGCCAGCAGCTTAGTACCCAGGGGATCCTACAATGAGCAGTTCTTC. The chain is built from TRBV7-2 and TRBJ2-1, with D perhaps TRBD1 (6 bases). The V gene's germline CDR1 is SGHTA and CDR2 FQGNSA. Deletions cut 1 base from V and 1 base from J, with 11 bases between. There are 16 residues in the CDR3.

The sample holds a few counts of this clone. The chain combines TRBV27 with TRBJ2-3, with D unclear. Deletions cut 4 bases from V and 1 base from J, with 9 bases between. The CDR3 loop spans 14 amino acids. Germline V gives CDR1 MNHEY, CDR2 SMNVEV (reference sequence). Written as DNA, the CDR3 is TGTGCCAGCAGTTCCTGGGAAGGCACAGATACGCAGTATTTT. Translation: CASSSWEGTDTQYF.

V usage is TRBV7-9 and J usage is TRBJ1-4; the match to TRBD1 covers 11 bases. The CDR3 runs to 18 residues. J lost 4 bases, V lost 3 bases, and 10 bases had no gene match. The germline V gene encodes CDR1 SEHNR and CDR2 FQNEAQ (reference sequence). CDR3 DNA sequence: TGTGCCAGCAGCTTTACCCTGGGACAGGGGGGAGTTAATGAAAAACTGTTTTTT. Encoded protein: CASSFTLGQGGVNEKLFF. Using reference TRBV7-9 and TRBJ1-4 for the parts outside the CDR3, the full variable domain is DTGVSQNPRHKITKRGQNVTFRCDPISEHNRLYWYRQTLGQGPEFLTYFQNEAQLEKSRLLSDRFSAERPKGSFSTLEIQRTEQGDSAMYLCASSFTLGQGGVNEKLFFGSGTQLSVL.